This is a list of T cell receptor beta chains from one sample in a study of cytomegalovirus exposure and HLA in healthy donors. The table came from immunoSEQ multiplex PCR; TCRdb's copy has only in-frame clones and leaves some out. Of some 150,000 clones in the sample, roughly 80% were seen once. The sequenced sample was PBMCs. These receptors were collected from a female donor in good health and CMV-seronegative. Both conserved end residues are part of each CDR3. Each record gives: V gene, clone size, D gene, J gene, CDR3 length, CDR3 DNA, CDR3 protein. A D gene is named only where the DNA matches it firmly. Only part of the rows carry a size: once, few, many, or a class if the clone is expanded.

TRBV18	.	TRBD2	TRBJ2-5	16	TGTGCCAGCTCACCTCCTCTAGCGGGAGGGCAAGAGACCCAGTACTTC	CASSPPLAGGQETQYF
TRBV19	.	.	TRBJ2-3	12	TGTGCCAGTTGTGGGAGCCCAGATACGCAGTATTTT	CASCGSPDTQYF
TRBV7-6	.	.	TRBJ1-1	16	TGTGCCAGCAGCTTAGAGATTCGGGGGACGAACACTGAAGCTTTCTTT	CASSLEIRGTNTEAFF
TRBV28	.	TRBD1	TRBJ1-1	14	TGTGCCAGCAGTTTAAGACCAGGGGGCACTGAAGCTTTCTTT	CASSLRPGGTEAFF
TRBV4-1	.	.	TRBJ2-5	13	TGCGCCAGCAGCCTCTTATTCGGGGAGACCCAGTACTTC	CASSLLFGETQYF
TRBV10-3	.	.	TRBJ1-4	15	TGTGCCATCAGTGAGGGTACAGGACCTAATGAAAAACTGTTTTTT	CAISEGTGPNEKLFF
TRBV5-1	.	.	TRBJ2-2	15	TGCGCCAGCAGCGATGGGGGCAGTGGCACCGGGGAGCTGTTTTTT	CASSDGGSGTGELFF
TRBV18	many	TRBD1	TRBJ2-7	13	TGTGCCAGCCTGGGACAGGGGGAACACGAGCAGTACTTC	CASLGQGEHEQYF
TRBV2	.	.	TRBJ2-6	14	TGTGCCAGCAGAGCCTCCTCTGGGGCCAACGTCCTGACTTTC	CASRASSGANVLTF
TRBV11-1	.	.	TRBJ1-6	14	TGTGCCAGCAGCCAGCGGTGGGAGGGCTCACCCCTCCACTTT	CASSQRWEGSPLHF
TRBV18	.	.	TRBJ2-1	15	TGTGCCAGCTCCTCGAGGGGGGGGGACCACAATGAGCAGTTCTTC	CASSSRGGDHNEQFF
TRBV27	.	TRBD1	TRBJ1-5	18	TGTGCCAGCAGTTTGCGGATGGGCCAGGGGGCGAGCAATCAGCCCCAGCATTTT	CASSLRMGQGASNQPQHF
TRBV5-8	few	.	TRBJ1-1	12	TGTGCCAGCAGCCGGGGGGAGACTGAAGCTTTCTTT	CASSRGETEAFF
TRBV27	once	.	TRBJ2-7	14	TGTGCCAGCAGTTTATATAAGGGGCTAGGCGAGCAGTACTTC	CASSLYKGLGEQYF
TRBV19	.	TRBD1	TRBJ2-1	15	TGTGCCAGTAGTACCCAGACAGGGTACTACAATGAGCAGTTCTTC	CASSTQTGYYNEQFF
TRBV6-6	.	.	TRBJ1-6	12	TGTGCCAGCACCGCAGGGAATTCACCCCTCCACTTT	CASTAGNSPLHF
TRBV19	.	TRBD1	TRBJ1-2	14	TGTGCCAGTTATTTTATGGGACAGGGCTATGGCTACACCTTC	CASYFMGQGYGYTF
TRBV29-1	.	.	TRBJ1-2	16	TGCAGCGTTGCGCCCGGACGGGGACTGGCTAACTATGGCTACACCTTC	CSVAPGRGLANYGYTF
TRBV6-5	.	TRBD1	TRBJ1-2	14	TGTGCCAGCAGAAAAACCAGGACAGGGACGGGCTACACCTTC	CASRKTRTGTGYTF
TRBV28	few	TRBD2	TRBJ2-7	16	TGTGCCAGCAACTCCCGGTTTAGCGGGAGGGACTACGAGCAGTACTTC	CASNSRFSGRDYEQYF
TRBV28	.	.	TRBJ1-1	12	TGTGCCAGCAGTAACGGGAACACTGAAGCTTTCTTT	CASSNGNTEAFF
TRBV30	.	TRBD1	TRBJ1-6	14	TGTGCCTGGAGTCTAAGGGACAGTAATTCACCCCTCCACTTT	CAWSLRDSNSPLHF
TRBV28	.	.	TRBJ2-7	15	TGTGCCAGCAGCCCTCGGACAGTGCTTAACTACGAGCAGTACTTC	CASSPRTVLNYEQYF
TRBV6-5	.	.	TRBJ1-1	14	TGTGCCAGCAGCAGACAGACCATGAACACTGAAGCTTTCTTT	CASSRQTMNTEAFF
TRBV28	.	TRBD2	TRBJ2-1	13	TGTGCCACCGGGACTAGCGCACTCGGTGAGCAGTTCTTC	CATGTSALGEQFF
TRBV11-2	.	.	TRBJ1-6	14	TGTGCCAGCGGACAACAGGGTCACAATTCACCCCTCCACTTT	CASGQQGHNSPLHF
TRBV29-1	.	.	TRBJ1-1	12	TGCAGCGCCGGCAACAGGAACACTGAAGCTTTCTTT	CSAGNRNTEAFF
TRBV5-8	.	TRBD1	TRBJ2-7	15	TGTGCCAGCAGCTTTGACGGGACAGGGACCTACGAGCAGTACTTC	CASSFDGTGTYEQYF
TRBV6-6	.	TRBD2	TRBJ2-3	16	TGTGCCTGCCATGGATGGACTAGCGGGAACCCAGATACGCAGTATTTT	CACHGWTSGNPDTQYF
TRBV30	.	.	TRBJ2-7	12	TGTGCCTGGAGCCCGACAGGCTACGAGCAGTACTTC	CAWSPTGYEQYF
TRBV27	.	.	TRBJ2-7	14	TGTGCCAGCAGTCCTCGGACAGACTTCTACGAGCAGTACTTC	CASSPRTDFYEQYF
TRBV7-3	.	TRBD1	TRBJ1-1	14	TGTGCCAGCAGCTTAACTCAGGGGGCTATTATGGCTTTCTTT	CASSLTQGAIMAFF
TRBV9	few	.	TRBJ2-2	14	TGTGCCAGCAGCCATCAAGCGGCAGACGGGGAGCTGTTTTTT	CASSHQAADGELFF
TRBV6-4	.	.	TRBJ1-1	14	TGTGCCAGCAGTCTAAACAGGGAAAACACTGAAGCTTCCTTT	CASSLNRENTEASF
TRBV27	.	.	TRBJ2-6	15	TGTGCCAGCAGTTTAAGTCTAGCAGGGGCCAACGTCCTGACTTTC	CASSLSLAGANVLTF
TRBV28	.	.	TRBJ1-4	12	TGTGCCAGCAGAGGAGGGGTTGAAAGACTGTTTTTT	CASRGGVERLFF